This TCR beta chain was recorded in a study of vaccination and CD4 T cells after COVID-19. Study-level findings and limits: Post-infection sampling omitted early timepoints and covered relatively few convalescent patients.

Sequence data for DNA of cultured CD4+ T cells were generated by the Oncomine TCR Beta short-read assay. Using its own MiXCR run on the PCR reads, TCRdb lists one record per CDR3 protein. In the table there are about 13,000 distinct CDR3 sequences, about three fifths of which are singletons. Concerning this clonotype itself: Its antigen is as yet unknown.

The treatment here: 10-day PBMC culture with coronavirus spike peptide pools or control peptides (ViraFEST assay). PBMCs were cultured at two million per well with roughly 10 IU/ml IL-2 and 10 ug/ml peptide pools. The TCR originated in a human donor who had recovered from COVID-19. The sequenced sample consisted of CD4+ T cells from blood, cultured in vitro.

CDR3 DNA: TGTGCCAGCAGCTTAAGAATTAGGAATGGGGACACCGGGGAGCTGTTTTTT. Protein: CASSLRIRNGDTGELFF. V usage is TRBV7-2 and J usage is TRBJ2-2; D is unresolved. The CDR3 extends over 17 amino acids. V was shortened by 2 bases and J by 3 bases, with 16 bases between the two germline ends. Per germline, CDR1 SGHTA and CDR2 FQGNSA.